The sequence of this TCR beta chain was determined in a study of beta chain features in type 1 diabetes. Every bit of the isolated RNA underwent reverse transcription, so sequencing read expressed TCRB transcripts. Data came from immunoSEQ multiplex PCR; TCRdb stores just in-frame clones and leaves some out. Among hundreds of thousands of clones, about 16% were seen once, and the ten largest hold 0.07% to 0.095%. The sample holds a few counts of this clone. Its antigen is still unknown. One end of the junction does not line up with germline, which may come from a read error. The collection from each donor was one heparinised blood draw averaging about 116 mL. Findings and caveats of the study: Moderate yet significant TCRB CDR3 shortening was seen in Type 1 diabetes patients in all four CD4+ subsets.

CDR1 and CDR2 (germline): KGHSH, LQKENI. The CDR3 covers 14 residues. Sequencing input: naive CD4+ T cells from blood. The chain employs TRBV18 and TRBJ2-7; 9 positions agree with TRBD2. The receptor's source is a man aged 18 to 29 in good health. This chain's CDR3 is CASSGASGEYGQYF. DNA for the CDR3: TGTGCCAGCTCAGGTGCTAGCGGGGAGTACGGGCAGTACTTC.